This T cell receptor (beta chain) was captured by sequencing in a study of T cells in Graves' hyperthyroidism and ophthalmopathy (dated by TCRdb to about 2019). General notes on the study: Peripheral blood samples were taken at the time of initial diagnosis, prior to any treatment. The approximately 98 discovery patients were randomly divided into training and test sets at a 7:3 ratio. Prospective prediction of ophthalmopathy was tested in an independent validation cohort consisting of 18 to 20 hyperthyroidism patients and 15 or so patients who later progressed to ophthalmopathy. After sampling, hyperthyroidism patients received methimazole starting at 30 mg daily, and ophthalmopathy patients received high-dose intravenous methylprednisolone. In addition, the study compared T-cell repertoires in thyroid tissue and in blood from about six Graves' hyperthyroidism patients. TCR Vbeta CDR3 sequencing of 135 peripheral blood samples (approximately 44 ophthalmopathy, 75 hyperthyroidism and approximately 17 progressor patients) is reported in the paper. TCR V-J signatures able to tell the groups apart were searched for in a discovery cohort of 90 to 100 patients, of whom over 40 had Graves' ophthalmopathy and roughly 59 had stable Graves' hyperthyroidism. What the research found in general, with its limitations: Ophthalmopathy was separated from stable hyperthyroidism by a 13 V-J signature model, with 87.88% sensitivity and 81% to 82% specificity obtained in cross-validation and 80%/75% obtained in testing. Most expanded thyroid clonotypes (frequency above 0.001) were also detected in blood, suggesting blood repertoires may reflect thyroid immune responses. Sample size was not statistically predetermined, and investigators were not blinded to group allocation. During validation, the model predicted progression to ophthalmopathy a median of roughly six months ahead of onset, with 60% to 71% sensitivity and 72.22% specificity.

The TCR beta CDR3 regions were amplified from the RNA transcripts. The first round of RT-PCR for the TCR CDR3 was performed with the HTBI primer set and the Qiagen OneStep RT-PCR kit. Libraries were constructed in a second round of multiplex PCR, after which size selection and purification were performed. Libraries were sequenced paired-end with 100 bp reads on an Illumina HiSeq2000. For the original study's pipeline: Raw data were processed with SOAPnuke, discarding reads with adapters, uncalled bases, mean Phred below 15, or no exact constant-primer or identifier match. High-quality paired reads were merged with COPE v1.2.5, and unique nucleotide sequences were defined as clonotypes. MiTCR v1.1 was used to align clonotypes to the IMGT TRBV, TRBD and TRBJ reference segments. The analysis included only V-J combinations with a frequency above 0.0001, which together covered around 99% of the repertoires. A TCS score was defined as the ratio of F50 (clonal expansion) to E x V (chaos), with BLOSUM62-based TCRdist applied between CDR3 peptides within each V-J. Welch's t-statistics and random forest reduced approximately 520 V-J features to some 14, which were used in a naive Bayes classifier (R e1071). TCRdb handled the public reads itself, with Q25 trimming in fastp and clone calling in MiXCR, and kept productive beta chains. Records with the same CDR3 protein are collapsed into one entry carrying the most frequent genes and DNA. The V and J calls shown here were made by TCRdb, not taken from the authors' results. The sample includes more than 600,000 distinct CDR3 sequences, with roughly 15% observed a single time. The top ten constitute around 7.7% of the sample.

Comments on this clonotype: Its binding antigen is unknown. No base quality values were provided; no much bigger clone lies one nucleotide off.

V gives up 3 bases and J gives up 1 base, and the segment between their germline ends measures 16 bases. The CDR3 contains 16 residues, cysteine and phenylalanine counted. Here the CDR3 DNA is all that survives: 48 bases in frame from base 1. In the germline V gene (reference sequence), CDR1 corresponds to GTSNPN and CDR2 to SVGIG. Stable Graves' hyperthyroidism was defined as no progression to ophthalmopathy during 18 months of follow-up. Hyperthyroidism patients were newly diagnosed, with disease duration under 2 months, and aged 18 to 65 years. Patients with uncontrolled infections, other autoimmune diseases, pregnancy or lactation were excluded. Diagnoses relied on clinical symptoms, serum thyroxine and TRAb, thyroid ultrasound and orbital computed tomography. PBMCs were separated from around 9.1 ml of fresh peripheral blood using Ficoll-Paque density gradient centrifugation. Trizol reagent was used to extract total RNA, and RNA quality was then checked on an Agilent 2100 Bioanalyzer.

The chain was built from TRBV30 and TRBJ2-1, with TRBD1 tentatively as D gene (6 bases match). The sample comprised blood. This receptor was obtained from a man aged 18 to 30 with Graves' hyperthyroidism. The nucleotides are TGTGCCTGGAGAACCGGACAGAGACTATCCTACAATGAGCAGTTCTTC. This sequence encodes CAWRTGQRLSYNEQFF.